This T cell receptor (beta chain) was retrieved from a study of STAT3 mutations in large granular lymphocyte leukemia. On the study more broadly: Among longitudinally sequenced T-LGLL patients, roughly half had canonical activating STAT3 mutations detected.

TCRdb's copy holds only in-frame clones and misses some; the assay was immunoSEQ multiplex PCR. The repertoire holds over 4,500 clones, roughly 50% seen once, with 45% to 65% in the top ten. Study-wide results and limits: In T-cell large granular lymphocyte leukemia, about half of patients showed multiple immunodominant subclonotypes.

This clone has only a few counts. Its antigen is still unknown. The CDR3 runs 14 residues. V was clipped by 8 bases and J by 0 bases; unmatched bases: 9. In germline, CDR1 is GTSNPN, CDR2 SVGIG (reference sequence). This TCR was recovered from a woman aged 70-85 years with T-cell large granular lymphocyte leukemia. Some clones in this sample may be carry-over from other donors' samples. V and J are TRBV30 and TRBJ2-5, with 7 bases matching TRBD1. The sample comprised peripheral blood mononuclear cells. CDR3 in DNA: TGTGCCCGCACCGGGACAGAAGACCAAGAGACCCAGTACTTC. As protein: CARTGTEDQETQYF.